Each of the 14 T cell receptor beta chains below was sequenced from the same sample in a study of T cell responses to AZD1222 COVID-19 vaccine. Some clones are missing from TCRdb's copy, which holds only in-frame ones; the method was immunoSEQ multiplex PCR. The sample gives fewer than 200,000 clones, roughly 91% of which show up once; approximately 1.6% is in the top ten. The material sequenced was peripheral blood, taken on day 0 of AZD1222 vaccination. These receptors were obtained from an adult in good health.

CDR3 DNA: TGTGCCAGCAGCTTCCGGACTAGTGGTGGTACAGATACGCAGTATTTT. This codes for CASSFRTSGGTDTQYF. This chain joins TRBV7-2 and TRBJ2-3; the match to TRBD2 covers 7 bases. The germline V gene has CDR1 SGHTA and CDR2 FQGNSA. The CDR3 loop spans 16 amino acids. V was clipped by 3 bases and J by 3 bases; unmatched bases: 9.

This chain links TRBV28 with TRBJ1-5; D remains ambiguous. Germline V gene lookup returns CDR1 MDHEN and CDR2 SYDVKM. V was trimmed by 6 bases and J by 1 base, leaving 13 bases between them. The CDR3 is 15 amino acids. CDR3 nucleotide sequence: TGTGCCAGCAGCAGAGCGGGGTCGAGCAATCAGCCCCAGCATTTT. Its translation: CASSRAGSSNQPQHF.

This chain links TRBV3-1 (or the pseudogene TRBV3-2) with TRBJ1-1; D gene ambiguous. Germline V gene sequence: CDR1 LGHDT, CDR2 YNNKEL (reference sequence). The CDR3 is made up of 15 amino acids. V dropped 2 bases and J dropped 0 bases, with 10 bases sitting between them. CDR3 sequence (DNA): TGTGCCAGCAGCCAATCCACAGTTATGAACACTGAAGCTTTCTTT. It yields the protein CASSQSTVMNTEAFF.

The chain recombines TRBV2 with TRBJ2-3; TRBD1 might be the D (7 bases). This CDR3 contains 12 residues. V lost 4 bases to trimming and J lost 14 bases, with 16 bases between them. Germline V lookup: CDR1 SNHLY, CDR2 FYNNEI. The CDR3 DNA sequence: TGTGCCAGCAGTGGAAGCAGGGGGGTAGGGTATTTT. Its translation: CASSGSRGVGYF.

This clone showed up just once. DNA of the CDR3: TGTGCCAGCAGCTTATTGCAGGGTCCCTCCTACAATGAGCAGTTCTTC. This translates into CASSLLQGPSYNEQFF. The chain combines TRBV5-6 with TRBJ2-1, with D possibly being TRBD1 (5 bases). Trimming took off 2 bases at V and 0 bases at J, with 12 bases between the two ends. This CDR3 region has 16 residues. Germline V gene lookup returns CDR1 SGHDT and CDR2 YYEEEE.

The rearrangement uses TRBV30 and TRBJ2-7; unclear D gene. Germline V gives CDR1 GTSNPN, CDR2 SVGIG (reference sequence). The CDR3 is 14 amino acids. The germline V and J ends were trimmed by 0 bases and 0 bases, with 9 bases remaining between them. CDR3 bases: TGTGCCTGGAGTGTACAACAGCGCTCCTACGAGCAGTACTTC. Translated, it gives CAWSVQQRSYEQYF.

This sequence joins TRBV19 and TRBJ1-4; 8 nucleotides agree with TRBD1. The CDR3 is 16 amino acids. Per germline, CDR1 LNHDA and CDR2 SQIVND (reference sequence). With V trimmed by 7 bases and J by 0 bases, 7 bases remained unmatched. The CDR3 sequence is CASNPGGTATNEKLFF. DNA for the CDR3: TGTGCCAGTAACCCAGGGGGCACCGCAACTAATGAAAAACTGTTTTTT.

This sequence joins TRBV7-8 and TRBJ1-5, with D possibly matching TRBD1 (5 bases). Germline CDR1 is SGHVS and CDR2 is FQNEAQ. The CDR3 loop spans 16 amino acids. V lost 1 base and J lost 0, with 10 bases in between. The CDR3 is CASSLVGVGSNQPQHF. DNA for the CDR3: TGTGCCAGCAGCTTAGTGGGGGTGGGTAGCAATCAGCCCCAGCATTTT.

This clone was counted once. The chain has TRBV7-2 and TRBJ2-2; unclear D gene. The germline V and J ends were trimmed by 10 bases and 7 bases, with 16 bases remaining between them. CDR3 length: 13 residues. Germline values: CDR1 SGHTA, CDR2 FQGNSA. CDR3 bases: TGTGCCACCGGCCCCCAGCCGGGCGGGGAGCTGTTTTTT. Protein: CATGPQPGGELFF.

V gene TRBV7-9 combines with J gene TRBJ1-1; D uncertain. The CDR3 runs to 15 residues. Trimming removed 4 bases at V and 0 bases at J, with 12 bases between. Germline V gene lookup returns CDR1 SEHNR and CDR2 FQNEAQ (reference sequence). The CDR3 sequence: CASSSYRFMNTEAFF. As DNA, the CDR3 is TGTGCCAGCAGCTCATACCGCTTTATGAACACTGAAGCTTTCTTT.

CDR3 nucleotides: TGTGCCAGCAGACCGTCTGAAGGGTACCAAGAGACCCAGTACTTC. This codes for CASRPSEGYQETQYF. The genes are TRBV27 and TRBJ2-5; D is unclear. The CDR3 has 15 amino acids. Trimming stripped 6 bases from V and 0 bases from J, with 14 bases between. Germline CDR1 and CDR2: MNHEY and SMNVEV (reference sequence).

The chain's CDR3 is CASSIDLGNTEAFF. The CDR3, as DNA: TGTGCCAGTAGTATAGATCTGGGGAACACTGAAGCTTTCTTT. The rearrangement joins TRBV19 to TRBJ1-1; D is unclear. Germline CDR1 and CDR2: LNHDA and SQIVND (reference sequence). V lost 0 bases and J 1 base, leaving 6 bases between the germline ends. The CDR3 runs 14 residues.

This rearrangement joins TRBV6-2 or TRBV6-3 to TRBJ1-5; weak D call: TRBD1 (5 bases). Germline CDR1 and CDR2: MNHEY and SVGEGT. The CDR3 spans 16 residues. V lost 2 bases and J 5 bases, leaving 16 bases between the germline ends. The CDR3 spells CASSYPDTLGDQPQHF. CDR3 nucleotide sequence: TGTGCCAGCAGTTACCCCGACACCCTAGGGGATCAGCCCCAGCATTTT.

The chain is built from TRBV7-2 and TRBJ2-1; tentatively, D is TRBD1 or TRBD2 (5 bases each). From germline, CDR1 is SGHTA and CDR2 FQGNSA. The CDR3 sequence is 15 residues long. V was trimmed by 5 bases and J by 10 bases, leaving 21 bases between them. CDR3 in amino acids: CASSPGPSRVEEQFF. Here the CDR3 DNA reads TGTGCCAGCAGCCCGGGGCCCTCCAGGGTCGAAGAGCAGTTCTTC.